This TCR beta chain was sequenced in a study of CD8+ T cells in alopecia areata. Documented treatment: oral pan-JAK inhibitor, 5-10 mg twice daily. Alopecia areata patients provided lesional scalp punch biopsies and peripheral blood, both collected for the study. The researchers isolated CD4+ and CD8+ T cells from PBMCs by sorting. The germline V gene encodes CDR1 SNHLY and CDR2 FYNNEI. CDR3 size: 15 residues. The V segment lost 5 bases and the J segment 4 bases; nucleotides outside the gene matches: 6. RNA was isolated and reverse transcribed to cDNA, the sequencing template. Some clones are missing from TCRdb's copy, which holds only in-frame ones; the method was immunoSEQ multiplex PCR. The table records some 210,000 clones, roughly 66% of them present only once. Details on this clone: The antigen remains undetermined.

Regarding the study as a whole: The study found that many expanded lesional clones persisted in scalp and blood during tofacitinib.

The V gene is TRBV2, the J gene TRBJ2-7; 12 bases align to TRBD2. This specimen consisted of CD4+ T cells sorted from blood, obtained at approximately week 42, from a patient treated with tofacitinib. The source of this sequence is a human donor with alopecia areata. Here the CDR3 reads CASSPTSGGQYEQYF. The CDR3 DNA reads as TGTGCCAGCAGTCCGACTAGCGGGGGACAATACGAGCAGTACTTC.